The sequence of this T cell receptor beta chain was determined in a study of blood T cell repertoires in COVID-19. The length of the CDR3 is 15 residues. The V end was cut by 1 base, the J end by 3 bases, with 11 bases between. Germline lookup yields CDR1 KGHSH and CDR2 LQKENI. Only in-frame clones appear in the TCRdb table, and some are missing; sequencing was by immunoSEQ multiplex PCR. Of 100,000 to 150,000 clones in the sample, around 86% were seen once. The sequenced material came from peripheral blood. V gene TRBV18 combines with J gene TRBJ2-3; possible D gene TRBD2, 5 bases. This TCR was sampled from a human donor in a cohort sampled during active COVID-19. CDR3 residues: CASSPLRGETDTQYF. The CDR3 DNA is TGTGCCAGCTCACCACTTCGGGGAGAGACAGATACGCAGTATTTT.